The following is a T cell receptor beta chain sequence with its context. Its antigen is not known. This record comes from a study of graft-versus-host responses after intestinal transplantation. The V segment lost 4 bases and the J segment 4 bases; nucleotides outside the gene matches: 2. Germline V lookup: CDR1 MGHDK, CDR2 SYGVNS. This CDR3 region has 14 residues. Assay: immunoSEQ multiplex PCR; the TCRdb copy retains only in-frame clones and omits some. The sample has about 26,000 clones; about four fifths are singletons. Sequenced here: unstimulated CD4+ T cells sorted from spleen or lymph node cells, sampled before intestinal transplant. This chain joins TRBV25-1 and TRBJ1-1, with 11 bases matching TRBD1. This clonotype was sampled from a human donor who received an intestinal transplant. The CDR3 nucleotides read TGTGCCAGCAGTGGGGGACAGGGGGGCACTGAAGCTTTCTTT. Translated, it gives CASSGGQGGTEAFF.